A selection of T cell receptor beta chains follows, all from one sample in a study of T cells in Graves' hyperthyroidism and ophthalmopathy. TCRdb analysed the multiplex PCR reads with MiXCR anew, one entry per CDR3 protein. Among fewer than 800,000 distinct CDR3 sequences listed, over 15% were seen once. The sequenced material came from blood. Receptors originate from a man aged 18 to 35 with Graves' hyperthyroidism. The CDR3 runs from the conserved cysteine through the conserved F or W. A D gene is named only where the DNA matches it firmly. Where a row states a size, it is once, few, many or the class of an expanded clone; other rows omit it.

CDR3nt,CDR3aa,j_gene,abundance,v_gene,d_gene,len
TGTGCCAGCAGCACGGTGGAGGGGAAGGGGCAGTATTTT,CASSTVEGKGQYF,TRBJ2-3,.,TRBV7-2,.,13
TGTGCCATCAGTGCCCCTGAGAAGGCGGGACTAGACACCGGGGAGCTGTTTTTT,CAISAPEKAGLDTGELFF,TRBJ2-2,.,TRBV10-3,TRBD2,18
TGTGCCAGTAGTATTAAGCCCTTGGGGCAGCCCCAGCATTTT,CASSIKPLGQPQHF,TRBJ1-5,.,TRBV19,.,14
TGCAGCGTTGAAGAAGTAGTCGGGGACAGGAGCACAGATACGCAGTATTTT,CSVEEVVGDRSTDTQYF,TRBJ2-3,many,TRBV29-1,TRBD1,17
TGTGCCACCAGTGATCCGCAACTAGCGGCTAGCACAGATACGCAGGATTTT,CATSDPQLAASTDTQDF,TRBJ2-3,.,TRBV24-1,TRBD2,17
TGTGCCAGCAGGGAGGCTGGCGGAGAGTACAATGAGCAGTTCTTC,CASREAGGEYNEQFF,TRBJ2-1,few,TRBV28,.,15
TGTGCCAGCAGCTTTCCCGGGAGTGTATACGAGCAGTACTTC,CASSFPGSVYEQYF,TRBJ2-7,few,TRBV11-2,.,14
TGCAGCGTCGCCGTAGCGGGTTCCACAGATACGCAGTATTTT,CSVAVAGSTDTQYF,TRBJ2-3,few,TRBV29-1,TRBD2,14
TGTGCCAGCAAAGGTCGCACAGATACGCAGTATTTT,CASKGRTDTQYF,TRBJ2-3,many,TRBV2,.,12
TGCAGTGCTCGATACCCCGGGGTTTCACCCCTCCACTTT,CSARYPGVSPLHF,TRBJ1-6,few,TRBV20-1,.,13
TGTGCCAGCAGCCTGGGGACAGGGAAAACCAAGTCCTACAATGAGCAGTTCTTC,CASSLGTGKTKSYNEQFF,TRBJ2-1,.,TRBV5-4,TRBD1,18
TGTGCCAGCAGCCAGGGGGGCTCTGGGGCCAACGTCCTGACTTTC,CASSQGGSGANVLTF,TRBJ2-6,many,TRBV11-2,.,15
TGTGCCAGCAGCGGAGCCGGGACAGGGGGACATGGGCAGTACTTC,CASSGAGTGGHGQYF,TRBJ2-7,many,TRBV7-8,TRBD1,15
TGTGCCAGCAGTTACCAACAAGGGATAGGAGGTCAGGAGACCCAGTACTTC,CASSYQQGIGGQETQYF,TRBJ2-5,many,TRBV6-5,.,17
TGTGCCAGTAGTATCGGGACGCCGAACCAGCCCCAGCATTTT,CASSIGTPNQPQHF,TRBJ1-5,.,TRBV19,.,14
TGCGCCAGCAGCCAAGAGTGGACGGGGCTCCCTATGAATACGCAGTATTTT,CASSQEWTGLPMNTQYF,TRBJ2-3,few,TRBV4-1,.,17
TGTGCCAGCAGGACCGGGACTCGCAACTATGGCTACACCTTC,CASRTGTRNYGYTF,TRBJ1-2,many,TRBV28,.,14
TGCAGTGGAGGAAGCGGGAGTTCCTACAATGAGCAGTTCTTC,CSGGSGSSYNEQFF,TRBJ2-1,few,TRBV20-1,TRBD2,14
TGCAGTGCGTTCCGGGACACCGGGGAGCTGTTTTTT,CSAFRDTGELFF,TRBJ2-2,.,TRBV20-1,.,12
TGTGCCAGCAGCCAAGACAGGGGGAGAGGCAAAAACATTCAGTACTTC,CASSQDRGRGKNIQYF,TRBJ2-4,many,TRBV3-1,TRBD1,16
TGTGCCAGCTCAGTTACCGGGACTAGCGTTTCCTACGAGCAGTACTTC,CASSVTGTSVSYEQYF,TRBJ2-7,many,TRBV18,TRBD2,16
TGTGCCTGGAGTGCGGGAATTACGAACACTGAAGCTTTCTTT,CAWSAGITNTEAFF,TRBJ1-1,many,TRBV30,.,14
TGCAGTGCTGGAGGACTAGCGGGCTACTACAATGAGCAGTTCTTC,CSAGGLAGYYNEQFF,TRBJ2-1,.,TRBV20-1,TRBD2,15
TGCGCCAGCAGTGAGCTCAGCGGGAGTGGGCGAAGCACAGATACGCAGTATTTT,CASSELSGSGRSTDTQYF,TRBJ2-3,.,TRBV10-2,TRBD2,18
TGCAGTGCTACAACTCCCGCGCGCGGGCGGGAGTCGTACGAGCAGTACTTC,CSATTPARGRESYEQYF,TRBJ2-7,many,TRBV20-1,TRBD2,17
TGTGCCAGCAGCCCCTCTGCACTAGCGGGAATCAACGAGCAGTACTTC,CASSPSALAGINEQYF,TRBJ2-7,many,TRBV7-3,TRBD2,16
TGTGCCAGCAGCTTTGGACAGGCGACCGGGGAGCTGTTTTTT,CASSFGQATGELFF,TRBJ2-2,.,TRBV27,TRBD1,14
TGTGCCTCAGCCTCCGGGATCACAGATACGCAGTATTTT,CASASGITDTQYF,TRBJ2-3,few,TRBV30,.,13
TGTGCCAGCACCGGGACAGCCCACGAGCAGTACTTC,CASTGTAHEQYF,TRBJ2-7,many,TRBV3-1,TRBD1,12